Presented here are 29 T cell receptor beta chains from one specimen sequenced in a study of shared T cell receptors in the human thymus. Only in-frame clones appear in the TCRdb table, and some are missing; sequencing was by immunoSEQ multiplex PCR. The sample holds hundreds of thousands of clones, more than 70% seen once. The same specimen was also included in a second study, on human thymus T cells.

Sequenced input: thymocytes. The receptors originated from a boy under three years old with a congenital heart defect.

CDR3 in amino acids: CASSARTGVETQYF. The DNA of the CDR3 is TGTGCCAGCAGTGCACGGACAGGGGTTGAGACCCAGTACTTC. The chain links TRBV25-1 to TRBJ2-5, with TRBD1 identical over 9 bases. Germline V CDR1 and CDR2: MGHDK, SYGVNS. V shed 4 bases, J shed 5 bases, and the junction held 5 bases outside the gene matches. CDR3 length: 14 amino acids.

The genes are TRBV6-6 and TRBJ2-3; the D is unclear. The germline V gene encodes CDR1 MNHNY and CDR2 SVGAGI (reference sequence). The CDR3 is 16 amino acids. V was trimmed by 5 bases and J by 1 base, leaving 16 bases between them. The CDR3 here is CASSPSRGWGTDTQYF. CDR3 DNA sequence: TGTGCCAGCAGTCCCTCAAGAGGATGGGGCACAGATACGCAGTATTTT.

V is TRBV5-5 and J is TRBJ2-7, with 7 nucleotides matching TRBD1. Germline loops: CDR1 SGHKS, CDR2 YYEKEE (reference sequence). The CDR3 extends over 13 amino acids. V trimming: 6 bases; J trimming: 2 bases; junction bases outside the gene matches: 5. CDR3 sequence reads: CASNQRGPYEQYF. Written as DNA, the CDR3 is TGTGCCAGCAACCAGAGGGGGCCCTACGAGCAGTACTTC.

The V and J genes are TRBV28 and TRBJ1-4; 7 bases map to TRBD1. The CDR3 length is 15 residues. V lost 5 bases and J lost 6; bases outside the gene matches: 9. Germline-derived CDR1 and CDR2 are MDHEN and SYDVKM. The CDR3 bases are TGTGCCAGCAGTCCGCGGGACAGATGGGATGAAAAACTGTTTTTT. It specifies CASSPRDRWDEKLFF.

The DNA of the CDR3 is TGTGCCAGCAGGGCCTGGACTCATCGCTCCTACGAGCAGTACTTC. The encoded protein is CASRAWTHRSYEQYF. V and J are TRBV28 and TRBJ2-7; the D gene is possibly TRBD2 (5 bases). The V end lost 6 bases, the J end lost 0 bases, and 15 bases lay between the germline ends. Germline V CDR1 and CDR2: MDHEN, SYDVKM. The CDR3 has 15 residues.

This chain joins TRBV28 and TRBJ1-1, with a weak D call TRBD1 (5 bases). The V and J ends lost 4 bases and 1 base respectively, with 28 bases between them. CDR1 MDHEN and CDR2 SYDVKM come from the germline V gene. The CDR3 consists of 20 residues. The CDR3 protein is CASSSAHGGEGVSANTEAFF. CDR3 nucleotides: TGTGCCAGCAGTTCCGCCCATGGAGGGGAAGGGGTGTCGGCGAACACTGAAGCTTTCTTT.

This clone has just a few counts. The gene calls are TRBV6-5 and TRBJ2-7; the D is unclear. Germline V gene lookup returns CDR1 MNHEY and CDR2 SVGAGI. The CDR3 consists of 14 residues. The germline V and J ends were trimmed by 6 bases and 4 bases, with 16 bases remaining between them. The CDR3 reads CASRPRSSHYEQYF. CDR3 sequence (DNA): TGTGCCAGCAGGCCGCGGTCATCCCATTACGAGCAGTACTTC.

The chain is built from TRBV7-9 and TRBJ1-6, with 7 bases lining up with TRBD1. Germline trimming cut 5 bases from V and 11 bases from J; bases unmatched to any gene: 9. The CDR3 runs to 14 residues. The germline CDR1 and CDR2 sequences are SEHNR and FQNEAQ (reference sequence). The DNA for the CDR3 is TGTGCCAGCAGCCTTACGACAGGGATCGCACCCCTCCACTTT. Residues: CASSLTTGIAPLHF.

The chain recombines TRBV30 with TRBJ1-6; TRBD1 matches at 8 bases. The length of the CDR3 is 19 residues. Looked up from germline, CDR1 is GTSNPN and CDR2 is SVGIG (reference sequence). With 2 bases clipped from V and 0 bases from J, the junction kept 12 bases outside the gene matches. CDR3 in DNA: TGTGCCTGGAGTAGGGAGGACAGGGACCCAAGCTCCTATAATTCACCCCTCCACTTT. Translating gives CAWSREDRDPSSYNSPLHF.

The chain is built from TRBV14 and TRBJ2-7, with 10 bases fitting TRBD2. The trim removed 0 bases at V and 6 bases at J, leaving 5 bases unmatched. Per the germline V gene, CDR1 is SGHDN and CDR2 is FVKESK. This CDR3 has 15 amino acids. The CDR3 loop is CASSQERLAGPEQYF. The CDR3 coding sequence is TGTGCCAGCAGCCAAGAGAGACTAGCGGGCCCCGAGCAGTACTTC.

The chain couples TRBV30 to TRBJ1-2, with a tentative D call TRBD1 (5 bases). Between the trimmed V and J ends, which lost 4 bases and 8 bases, there was a span of 26 bases. Germline V lookup: CDR1 GTSNPN, CDR2 SVGIG (reference sequence). The CDR3 totals 16 residues. CDR3 DNA: TGTGCCTGGACCGTACCCGTACCCATGGGGCTTTGGGGCTACACCTTC. Translation: CAWTVPVPMGLWGYTF.

The chain uses TRBV4-3 and TRBJ2-3; 7 nucleotides match TRBD1. Trimming removed 4 bases from V and 0 bases from J; junction bases left unmatched: 16. CDR3 size: 19 residues. Germline values: CDR1 LGHNA, CDR2 YSLEER. CDR3 bases: TGCGCCAGCAGCCTCAAGGGACGAACAGGGGATGGGAGCACAGATACGCAGTATTTT. Amino acid sequence: CASSLKGRTGDGSTDTQYF.

The rearrangement joins TRBV11-3 to TRBJ1-1; possibly TRBD1 for D (5 bases). The CDR3 spans 15 residues. Trimming removed 1 base at V and 0 bases at J, with 9 bases between. Germline values: CDR1 SGHNT, CDR2 YENEEA. As DNA, the CDR3 is TGTGCCAGCAGCTTAGCTTCGACAGTGAACACTGAAGCTTTCTTT. Encoded protein: CASSLASTVNTEAFF.

V gene TRBV29-1 combines with J gene TRBJ2-3; weak D call: TRBD2 (5 bases). Germline V lookup: CDR1 SQVTM, CDR2 ANQGSEA. V lost 7 bases, J lost 1 base, and 18 bases lay in between. CDR3 length: 15 residues. CDR3 residues: CSAPRDGGRTDTQYF. The CDR3 DNA sequence: TGCAGCGCGCCTAGGGATGGCGGGCGCACAGATACGCAGTATTTT.

This clone was picked up one time. The chain couples TRBV4-1 to TRBJ2-7; tentatively, D is TRBD1 (6 bases). The CDR3 runs 16 residues. Germline assignment: CDR1 MGHRA and CDR2 YSYEKL. Trimming took off 6 bases at V and 2 bases at J, with 20 bases between the two ends. The CDR3 is CASRFIAGTNPYEQYF. The CDR3 DNA follows: TGCGCCAGCAGGTTTATTGCCGGGACAAACCCCTACGAGCAGTACTTC.

The chain employs TRBV19 and TRBJ1-1; D may be TRBD1 (6 bases). The CDR3 runs to 16 residues. Germline loops: CDR1 LNHDA, CDR2 SQIVND (reference sequence). Deletions cut 6 bases from V and 1 base from J, with 18 bases between. CDR3 in amino acids: CASSLIPGTRNTEAFF. The DNA for the CDR3 is TGTGCCAGTAGCCTAATTCCCGGGACAAGGAACACTGAAGCTTTCTTT.

V is TRBV7-6 and J is TRBJ2-7; possibly TRBD1 or TRBD2 for D (10 bases each). The CDR3 is 21 residues long. The germline V gene encodes CDR1 SGHVS and CDR2 FNYEAQ. Trimming left V 5 bases short and J 2 bases short, with 34 bases between. The CDR3 nucleotides read TGTGCCAGCAGCAGGTTGCTGGGCGGGACAGGGGTAGCGGGAGGTACCTACGAGCAGTACTTC. Amino acid sequence: CASSRLLGGTGVAGGTYEQYF.

The chain combines TRBV4-1 with TRBJ2-7; a weak D match, TRBD2 (7 bases). Between the trimmed V and J ends, which lost 3 bases and 5 bases, there was a span of 17 bases. Germline V gene lookup returns CDR1 MGHRA and CDR2 YSYEKL. This CDR3 contains 15 residues. The CDR3 sequence: CASSHWGGPFDEQYF. DNA for the CDR3: TGCGCCAGCAGCCACTGGGGGGGCCCCTTTGACGAGCAGTACTTC.

V gene TRBV5-4 combines with J gene TRBJ2-5, with TRBD2 matching 8 bases. Germline loops: CDR1 SGHNT, CDR2 YYREEE (reference sequence). V dropped 3 bases and J dropped 5; count of bases not matched to a gene: 12. The CDR3 has 16 residues. This CDR3 is CASSYGQGKREETQYF. The CDR3 DNA reads TGTGCCAGCAGCTATGGGCAGGGCAAGCGGGAGGAGACCCAGTACTTC.

V gene TRBV28 combines with J gene TRBJ1-2; 8 nucleotides line up with TRBD1. The CDR3 sequence is 15 residues long. V lost 5 bases and J lost 4; bases outside the gene matches: 9. The V gene's germline CDR1 is MDHEN and CDR2 SYDVKM. CDR3 sequence reads: CASSPRTGRLYGYTF. The DNA of the CDR3 is TGTGCCAGCAGTCCCAGGACAGGGAGGCTCTATGGCTACACCTTC.

The chain uses TRBV6-6 and TRBJ2-7; D possibly corresponds to TRBD2 (6 bases). The CDR3 runs to 15 residues. V dropped 6 bases and J dropped 6 bases, with 21 bases sitting between them. In germline, CDR1 is MNHNY, CDR2 SVGAGI (reference sequence). This chain's CDR3 is CASRPSGTPTAEQYF. In DNA, the CDR3 is TGTGCCAGCAGGCCTTCCGGGACTCCTACGGCCGAGCAGTACTTC.

V usage is TRBV5-6 and J usage is TRBJ1-4; 8 bases are shared with TRBD1. This CDR3 region has 15 residues. In germline, CDR1 is SGHDT, CDR2 YYEEEE. V lost 0 bases to trimming and J lost 7 bases; unmatched junction nucleotides: 5. The CDR3 nucleotides are TGTGCCAGCAGCTTGGGGACAGGGTTTACTGAAAAACTGTTTTTT. Translating gives CASSLGTGFTEKLFF.

The V and J genes are TRBV9 and TRBJ2-6, with 8 bases that match TRBD1. From germline, CDR1 is SGDLS and CDR2 YYNGEE. This CDR3 has 18 amino acids. The ends lost 4 bases at V and 0 bases at J; junction bases unmatched: 9. CDR3 nucleotide sequence: TGTGCCAGCAGCACCAGGACAGGGACCCTCTCTGGGGCCAACGTCCTGACTTTC. Translation: CASSTRTGTLSGANVLTF.

This rearrangement joins TRBV4-3 to TRBJ2-7, with 8 bases fitting TRBD1. The CDR3 spans 16 residues. Germline assignment: CDR1 LGHNA and CDR2 YSLEER. V trimming: 0 bases; J trimming: 2 bases; junction bases outside the gene matches: 6. CDR3 DNA: TGCGCCAGCAGCCAAGATCCCAGGGACAGGACCTACGAGCAGTACTTC. Translating gives CASSQDPRDRTYEQYF.

V gene TRBV2 combines with J gene TRBJ1-2, with D perhaps TRBD1 (6 bases). This CDR3 spans 13 amino acids. Trimming removed 4 bases from V and 1 base from J, with 7 bases in between. Per the germline V gene, CDR1 is SNHLY and CDR2 is FYNNEI. The DNA for the CDR3 is TGTGCCAGCAGTGGGACAGTTAACTATGGCTACACCTTC. It specifies CASSGTVNYGYTF.

The chain combines TRBV14 with TRBJ1-1; D is possibly TRBD1 (6 bases). The germline V gene has CDR1 SGHDN and CDR2 FVKESK. CDR3 length equals 16 residues. The V and J ends lost 0 bases and 1 base respectively, with 12 bases between them. The CDR3 region is CASSQESAGANTEAFF. The CDR3 DNA follows: TGTGCCAGCAGCCAAGAGAGCGCAGGGGCGAACACTGAAGCTTTCTTT.

This chain's CDR3 is CAWSVLKREGRDTYEQYF. The CDR3 region has the DNA TGTGCCTGGAGTGTACTAAAGCGGGAGGGCCGCGATACCTACGAGCAGTACTTC. The J gene is TRBJ2-7, the V gene TRBV30; 10 bases map to TRBD2. CDR3 size: 18 residues. Losses at the gene ends were 0 bases for V and 2 bases for J; bases not matched to a gene: 13. CDR1 is GTSNPN, CDR2 SVGIG, per germline (reference sequence). Together with reference TRBV30 and TRBJ2-7, the CDR3 gives the full variable domain: SQTIHQWPATLVQPVGSPLSLECTVEGTSNPNLYWYRQAAGRGLQLLFYSVGIGQISSEVPQNLSASRPQDRQFILSSKKLLLSDSGFYLCAWSVLKREGRDTYEQYFGPGTRLTVT.

The chain recombines TRBV5-4 with TRBJ2-7, with D perhaps matching TRBD1 (6 bases). CDR3 length equals 14 residues. Per germline, CDR1 SGHNT and CDR2 YYREEE (reference sequence). With 3 bases removed from V and 1 base from J, the gap between germline ends came to 11 bases. CDR3 loop: CASSSGDRSYEQYF. For the CDR3, the DNA is TGTGCCAGCAGCTCAGGGGATCGGTCCTACGAGCAGTACTTC. Full variable domain (outside the CDR3, taken from reference TRBV5-4 and TRBJ2-7): ETGVTQSPTHLIKTRGQQVTLRCSSQSGHNTVSWYQQALGQGPQFIFQYYREEENGRGNFPPRFSGLQFPNYSSELNVNALELDDSALYLCASSSGDRSYEQYFGPGTRLTVT.

The gene calls are TRBV11-2 and TRBJ2-1, with 12 bases that match TRBD2. The germline V gene encodes CDR1 SGHAT and CDR2 FQNNGV. The CDR3 has 14 residues. The junction had 6 bases not matched to a gene; V was cut back by 6 bases and J by 9 bases. CDR3 DNA: TGTGCCAGCAGTCCTAGCGGGAGGGCCTTTGAGCAGTTCTTC. Translating gives CASSPSGRAFEQFF.